This TCR beta chain was recorded in a study of shared clonotypes between healthy human individuals. Comments on this clone: Its specificity is not known.

Method: immunoSEQ multiplex PCR; TCRdb's copy keeps in-frame clones and lacks some. The sample contains around 2.1 million clones, about 94% of which appear only once. General study results and limits: In general, naive subsets displayed greater estimated richness than memory subsets did.

CD45RA+ naive and CD45RA-negative memory subsets were separated from CD4+ cells. In germline, CDR1 is MNHEY, CDR2 SMNVEV (reference sequence). Trimming cost V 6 bases and J 3 bases, with 9 bases left between them. CDR3 length: 13 residues. The receptor's source is a man between 18 and 35 years old in good health. The chain recombines TRBV27 with TRBJ1-5; D not resolved. Specimen: naive CD4+ T cells sorted from blood. Described subset: CD45RA+ positively selected. The CDR3 here is CASSPDTNQPQHF. The CDR3 DNA is TGTGCCAGCAGCCCTGACACCAATCAGCCCCAGCATTTT.